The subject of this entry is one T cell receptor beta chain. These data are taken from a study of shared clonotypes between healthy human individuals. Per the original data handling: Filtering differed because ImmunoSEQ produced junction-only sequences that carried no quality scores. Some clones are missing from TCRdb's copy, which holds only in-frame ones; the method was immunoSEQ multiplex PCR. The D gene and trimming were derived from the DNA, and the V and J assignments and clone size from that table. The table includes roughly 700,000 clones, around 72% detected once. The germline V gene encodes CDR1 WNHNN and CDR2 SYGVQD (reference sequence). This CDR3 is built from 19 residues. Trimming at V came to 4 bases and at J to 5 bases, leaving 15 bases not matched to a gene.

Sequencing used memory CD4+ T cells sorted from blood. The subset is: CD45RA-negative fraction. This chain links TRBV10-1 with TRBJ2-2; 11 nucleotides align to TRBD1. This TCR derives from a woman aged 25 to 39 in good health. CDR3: CASSAVSGTGGLVTGELFF. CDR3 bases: TGCGCCAGCAGTGCAGTAAGCGGGACAGGGGGGTTGGTTACCGGGGAGCTGTTTTTT.